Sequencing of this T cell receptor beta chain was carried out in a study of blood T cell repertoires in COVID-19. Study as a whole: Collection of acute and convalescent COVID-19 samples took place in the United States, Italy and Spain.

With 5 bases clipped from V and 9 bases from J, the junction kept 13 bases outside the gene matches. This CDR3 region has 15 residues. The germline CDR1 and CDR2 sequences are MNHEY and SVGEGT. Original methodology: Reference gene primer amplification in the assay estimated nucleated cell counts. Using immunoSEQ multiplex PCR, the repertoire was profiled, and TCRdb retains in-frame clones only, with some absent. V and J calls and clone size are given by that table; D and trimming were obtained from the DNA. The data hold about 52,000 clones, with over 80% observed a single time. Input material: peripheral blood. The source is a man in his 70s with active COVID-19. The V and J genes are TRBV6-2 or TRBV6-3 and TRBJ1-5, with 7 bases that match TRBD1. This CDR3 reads CASSPPLTGSRPQHF. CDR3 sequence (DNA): TGTGCCAGCAGTCCCCCCCTGACAGGGTCGAGGCCCCAGCATTTT.